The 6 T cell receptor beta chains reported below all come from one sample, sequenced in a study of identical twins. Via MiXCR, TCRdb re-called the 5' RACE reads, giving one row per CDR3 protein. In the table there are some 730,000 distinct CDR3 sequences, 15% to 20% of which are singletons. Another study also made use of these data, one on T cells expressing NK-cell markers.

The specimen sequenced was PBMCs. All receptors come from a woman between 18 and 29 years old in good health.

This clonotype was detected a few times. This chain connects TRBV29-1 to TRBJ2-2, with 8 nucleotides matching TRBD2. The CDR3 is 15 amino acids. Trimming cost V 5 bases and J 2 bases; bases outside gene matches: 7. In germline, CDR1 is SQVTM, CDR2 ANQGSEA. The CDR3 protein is CSVKLAGDNTGELFF. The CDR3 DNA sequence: TGCAGCGTTAAGCTAGCGGGTGATAACACCGGGGAGCTGTTTTTT.

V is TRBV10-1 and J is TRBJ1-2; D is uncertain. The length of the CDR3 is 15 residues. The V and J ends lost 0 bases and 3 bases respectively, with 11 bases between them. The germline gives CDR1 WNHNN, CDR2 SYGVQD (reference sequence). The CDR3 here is CASSESFGPYYGYTF. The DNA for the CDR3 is TGCGCCAGCAGTGAGTCGTTTGGTCCCTACTATGGCTACACCTTC.

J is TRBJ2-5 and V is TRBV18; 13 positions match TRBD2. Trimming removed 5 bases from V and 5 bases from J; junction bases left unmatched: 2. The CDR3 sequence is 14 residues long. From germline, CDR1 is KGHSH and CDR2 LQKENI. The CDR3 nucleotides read TGTGCCAGCTCATCACTAGCGGGAGGGGAGACCCAGTACTTC. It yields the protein CASSSLAGGETQYF.

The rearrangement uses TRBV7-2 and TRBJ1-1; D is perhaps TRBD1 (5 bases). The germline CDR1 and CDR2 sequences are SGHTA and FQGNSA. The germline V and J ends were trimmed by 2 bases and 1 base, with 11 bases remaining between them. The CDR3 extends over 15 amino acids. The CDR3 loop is CASSLWGEGNTEAFF. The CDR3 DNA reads TGTGCCAGCAGCTTATGGGGGGAGGGGAACACTGAAGCTTTCTTT.

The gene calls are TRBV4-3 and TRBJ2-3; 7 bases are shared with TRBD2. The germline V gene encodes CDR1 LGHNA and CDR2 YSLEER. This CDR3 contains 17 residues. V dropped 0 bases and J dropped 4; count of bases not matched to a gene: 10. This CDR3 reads CASSQDPPGREADTQYF. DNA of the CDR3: TGCGCCAGCAGCCAAGATCCACCGGGGAGGGAGGCAGATACGCAGTATTTT.

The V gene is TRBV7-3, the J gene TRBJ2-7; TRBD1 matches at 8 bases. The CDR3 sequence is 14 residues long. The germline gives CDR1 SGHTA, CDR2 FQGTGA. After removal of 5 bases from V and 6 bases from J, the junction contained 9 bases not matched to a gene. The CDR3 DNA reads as TGTGCCAGCAGCCCAACAGGGGGGTATAGCGAGCAGTACTTC. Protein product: CASSPTGGYSEQYF.